The rows below give T cell receptor beta chains drawn from one sample of a study of cytomegalovirus exposure and HLA in healthy donors. Some clones are missing from TCRdb's copy, which holds only in-frame ones; the method was immunoSEQ multiplex PCR. The sample carries 120,000 to 150,000 clones, 73% recorded once. The sequencing sample was made of PBMCs. The receptors here all came from a woman aged 18-29 years in good health and CMV-seronegative. CDR3s include the opening cysteine and the closing phenylalanine or tryptophan. A D gene is named only where the DNA matches it firmly. Clone size, where shown, is once, few, many, or a class for clones that have expanded.

v_gene,j_gene,d_gene,abundance,CDR3nt,CDR3aa
TRBV30,TRBJ1-4,TRBD1,once,TGTGCCTGGACTAAAACAGGGGGCTTTAATGAAAAACTGTTTTTT,CAWTKTGGFNEKLFF
TRBV9,TRBJ1-5,.,.,TGTGCCAGCAGCCCAACGGACAAGTATCAGCCCCAGCATTTT,CASSPTDKYQPQHF
TRBV4-1,TRBJ2-5,.,few,TGCGCCAGCAGCCAAGGCCATAGGAGCGGGCAAGAGACCCAGTACTTC,CASSQGHRSGQETQYF
TRBV6-6,TRBJ1-6,.,.,TGTGCCAGCAGTTTCCGACAGCCATACTATAATTCACCCCTCCACTTT,CASSFRQPYYNSPLHF
TRBV5-1,TRBJ1-1,TRBD1,.,TGCGCCAGCAGCTTGGTAATGGGGGGACAGGGAAAAGCTTTCTTT,CASSLVMGGQGKAFF
TRBV6-6,TRBJ1-1,.,few,TGTGCCAGCAGTTACTCCGGTATGAACACTGAAGCTTTCTTT,CASSYSGMNTEAFF
TRBV9,TRBJ2-4,TRBD1,few,TGTGCCAGCAGCGAGGGGGCAGGGTGGGCCAAAAACAGTCAGTACTTC,CASSEGAGWAKNSQYF
TRBV2,TRBJ2-1,.,.,TGTGCCAGCAGTGAAAATCGGTTCTCCTACAATGAGCAGTTCTTC,CASSENRFSYNEQFF
TRBV6-6,TRBJ1-5,.,.,TGTGCCAGCAGTTCGGGACAATATAGCAATCAGCCCCAGCATTTT,CASSSGQYSNQPQHF
TRBV14,TRBJ1-1,.,.,TGTGCCAGCAGCCAGGACAGGAACACTGAAGCTTTCTTT,CASSQDRNTEAFF